This is a list of T cell receptor beta chains from one sample in a study of T cell responses to AZD1222 COVID-19 vaccine. Sequenced by immunoSEQ multiplex PCR; TCRdb stores in-frame clones only, minus some. The table records about 180,000 clones, 80% to 90% of them present only once. This specimen consisted of peripheral blood, obtained on day 0 of AZD1222 vaccination. These receptors all stem from an adult in good health. CDR3s include the opening cysteine and the closing phenylalanine or tryptophan. The order of the fields is clone size, V gene, D gene, J gene, CDR3 protein, CDR3 DNA. A D gene is named only where the DNA matches it firmly. Clone size appears in some rows only: once, few, many, or a class for an expanded clone.

clone_size: -
v_call: TRBV18
d_call: -
j_call: TRBJ1-6
cdr3_aa: CASSHGTPVDSPLHF
cdr3_nt: TGTGCCAGCTCACACGGGACTCCGGTCGATTCACCCCTCCACTTT

clone_size: -
v_call: TRBV5-6
d_call: TRBD1
j_call: TRBJ1-1
cdr3_aa: CASSYQGARISTEAFF
cdr3_nt: TGTGCCAGCAGTTATCAGGGGGCGCGTATCAGCACTGAAGCTTTCTTT

clone_size: -
v_call: TRBV7-8
d_call: TRBD2
j_call: TRBJ2-2
cdr3_aa: CASSPGLAGGYTGELFF
cdr3_nt: TGTGCCAGCAGCCCCGGACTAGCGGGGGGGTACACCGGGGAGCTGTTTTTT

clone_size: -
v_call: TRBV10-3
d_call: TRBD1
j_call: TRBJ1-4
cdr3_aa: CAISVGQGVLSELFF
cdr3_nt: TGTGCCATCAGTGTAGGACAGGGGGTTCTTTCGGAACTGTTTTTT

clone_size: -
v_call: TRBV3-1/TRBV3-2
d_call: TRBD2
j_call: TRBJ2-1
cdr3_aa: CASSPTSGGAGEQFF
cdr3_nt: TGTGCCAGCAGCCCGACTAGCGGGGGGGCAGGTGAGCAGTTCTTC

clone_size: -
v_call: TRBV28
d_call: -
j_call: TRBJ2-7
cdr3_aa: CASTGWGASYEQYF
cdr3_nt: TGTGCCAGCACCGGGTGGGGGGCCTCCTACGAGCAGTACTTC

clone_size: once
v_call: TRBV24-1
d_call: -
j_call: TRBJ2-4
cdr3_aa: CATSEISRSKNIQYF
cdr3_nt: TGTGCCACCAGTGAGATTAGTAGATCCAAAAACATTCAGTACTTC

clone_size: -
v_call: TRBV7-3
d_call: TRBD2
j_call: TRBJ2-2
cdr3_aa: CASSRPGGGAAGELFF
cdr3_nt: TGTGCCAGCAGCCGACCGGGCGGGGGGGCAGCCGGGGAGCTGTTTTTT

clone_size: -
v_call: TRBV5-1
d_call: -
j_call: TRBJ2-1
cdr3_aa: CASSLEGSEQFF
cdr3_nt: TGCGCCAGCAGCTTGGAGGGTAGTGAGCAGTTCTTC

clone_size: -
v_call: TRBV7-2
d_call: -
j_call: TRBJ2-7
cdr3_aa: CASSFRQGRVGEQYF
cdr3_nt: TGTGCCAGCAGCTTCAGACAGGGGAGGGTTGGGGAGCAGTACTTC

clone_size: medium-sized
v_call: TRBV5-1
d_call: TRBD1
j_call: TRBJ2-1
cdr3_aa: CASSGGQFVSYNEQFF
cdr3_nt: TGCGCCAGCAGCGGGGGACAGTTTGTCTCCTACAATGAGCAGTTCTTC

clone_size: -
v_call: TRBV12-3/TRBV12-4
d_call: -
j_call: TRBJ2-7
cdr3_aa: CASSLLAYEQYF
cdr3_nt: TGTGCCAGCAGTTTACTAGCCTACGAGCAGTACTTC

clone_size: -
v_call: TRBV6-5
d_call: -
j_call: TRBJ1-5
cdr3_aa: CASRGGSSNQPQHF
cdr3_nt: TGTGCCAGCAGGGGGGGCTCTAGCAATCAGCCCCAGCATTTT

clone_size: -
v_call: TRBV5-1
d_call: TRBD2
j_call: TRBJ2-3
cdr3_aa: CASSSKAGGPLGTDTQYF
cdr3_nt: TGCGCCAGCAGCTCAAAAGCGGGGGGGCCCTTGGGCACAGATACGCAGTATTTT

clone_size: -
v_call: TRBV4-1
d_call: -
j_call: TRBJ1-1
cdr3_aa: CASSQEITGTFLAFF
cdr3_nt: TGCGCCAGCAGCCAAGAGATTACAGGGACCTTTCTGGCTTTCTTT

clone_size: -
v_call: TRBV5-4
d_call: TRBD1
j_call: TRBJ1-1
cdr3_aa: CASSGDREGLTEAFF
cdr3_nt: TGTGCCAGCAGCGGGGACAGGGAGGGGTTGACTGAAGCTTTCTTT

clone_size: -
v_call: TRBV27
d_call: TRBD1
j_call: TRBJ2-3
cdr3_aa: CASGDRASTDTQYF
cdr3_nt: TGTGCCAGCGGAGACAGGGCAAGCACAGATACGCAGTATTTT

clone_size: -
v_call: TRBV11-2
d_call: -
j_call: TRBJ2-1
cdr3_aa: CASTRQWYNEQFF
cdr3_nt: TGTGCCAGCACGAGACAGTGGTATAATGAGCAGTTCTTC

clone_size: -
v_call: TRBV7-8
d_call: -
j_call: TRBJ1-2
cdr3_aa: CASSLNPRTDGYTF
cdr3_nt: TGTGCCAGCAGCTTAAACCCCCGGACAGATGGCTACACCTTC

clone_size: few
v_call: TRBV7-9
d_call: TRBD2
j_call: TRBJ2-1
cdr3_aa: CASSDASMSGEFF
cdr3_nt: TGTGCCAGCAGCGACGCCTCTATGAGCGGGGAGTTCTTC

clone_size: -
v_call: TRBV19
d_call: -
j_call: TRBJ1-5
cdr3_aa: CASSIRGRSNQPQHF
cdr3_nt: TGTGCCAGTAGTATACGGGGGAGGAGCAATCAGCCCCAGCATTTT

clone_size: -
v_call: TRBV11-1
d_call: -
j_call: TRBJ1-1
cdr3_aa: CASSLEGGDTEAFF
cdr3_nt: TGTGCCAGCAGCTTGGAGGGTGGGGACACTGAAGCTTTCTTT

clone_size: -
v_call: TRBV7-3
d_call: -
j_call: TRBJ2-1
cdr3_aa: CASSTRPLGRIYNEQFF
cdr3_nt: TGTGCCAGCAGCACCCGCCCTCTAGGTAGGATCTACAATGAGCAGTTCTTC

clone_size: -
v_call: TRBV9
d_call: TRBD1
j_call: TRBJ1-5
cdr3_aa: CASSPGQGMDQPQHF
cdr3_nt: TGTGCCAGCAGCCCGGGACAGGGGATGGATCAGCCCCAGCATTTT

clone_size: -
v_call: TRBV4-1
d_call: -
j_call: TRBJ2-3
cdr3_aa: CASSQPRSRRDTQYF
cdr3_nt: TGCGCCAGCAGCCAACCCCGATCCCGCAGGGATACGCAGTATTTT

clone_size: few
v_call: TRBV27
d_call: TRBD1
j_call: TRBJ1-5
cdr3_aa: CASSIQGYSNQPQHF
cdr3_nt: TGTGCCAGCAGCATACAGGGGTATAGCAATCAGCCCCAGCATTTT

clone_size: few
v_call: TRBV3-1/TRBV3-2
d_call: TRBD2
j_call: TRBJ2-7
cdr3_aa: CASRIGGSYEQYF
cdr3_nt: TGTGCCAGCCGGATCGGGGGGTCCTACGAGCAGTACTTC

clone_size: -
v_call: TRBV18
d_call: TRBD1
j_call: TRBJ2-5
cdr3_aa: CASSPLALVPGTGEETQYF
cdr3_nt: TGTGCCAGCTCACCTTTGGCTTTGGTCCCCGGGACAGGGGAAGAGACCCAGTACTTC

clone_size: once
v_call: TRBV19
d_call: -
j_call: TRBJ1-6
cdr3_aa: CASSIVTVSPLHF
cdr3_nt: TGTGCCAGTAGTATAGTTACGGTTTCACCCCTCCACTTT